This T cell receptor beta chain was recorded in a study of blood T cell repertoires in COVID-19. Looking at the study overall: COVID-19 samples collected from the United States, Italy and Spain covered acute and convalescent phases. Nucleic acid was either cDNA or gDNA, and it came from T cells, B-cell-depleted T cells, or PBMCs.

Per the germline V gene, CDR1 is LNHDA and CDR2 is SQIVND (reference sequence). The V and J ends lost 5 bases and 1 base respectively, with 18 bases between them. The CDR3 runs to 17 residues. This clone occurred once. Study processing details: Reference gene primer amplification gave estimated nucleated cell counts. Here immunoSEQ multiplex PCR was the method, and the copy in TCRdb shows in-frame clones only, minus some. V, J and clone size were drawn from that table, and D and trimming were deduced from the DNA. The table has about 140,000 clones, 80% seen once. The TCR originated in a man in his 70s who had recovered from COVID-19. The sequenced sample was peripheral blood. The genes are TRBV19 and TRBJ2-1; D perhaps matches TRBD2 (6 bases). CDR3 loop: CASSPRRERRSYNEQFF. The CDR3 bases are TGTGCCAGTAGTCCAAGACGGGAGCGGCGTTCCTACAATGAGCAGTTCTTC. Complete variable domain (other parts from reference TRBV19 and TRBJ2-1): DGGITQSPKYLFRKEGQNVTLSCEQNLNHDAMYWYRQDPGQGLRLIYYSQIVNDFQKGDIAEGYSVSREKKESFPLTVTSAQKNPTAFYLCASSPRRERRSYNEQFFGPGTRLTVL.